A selection of T cell receptor beta chains follows, all from one sample in a study of T cell responses to AZD1222 COVID-19 vaccine. Produced via immunoSEQ multiplex PCR; TCRdb's table is partial and in-frame only. This table holds about 99,000 clones, approximately 88% found once. Sequenced here: peripheral blood, sampled on day 0 of AZD1222 vaccination. The source of these receptors is an adult in good health. CDR3s include the opening cysteine and the closing phenylalanine or tryptophan. The order of the fields is V gene, clone size, D gene, J gene, CDR3 DNA, CDR3 protein. The D gene is left open where the match is weak. The listing skips clone size in some rows; elsewhere it reads once, few, many or a size class.

V: TRBV7-2
size: once
D: NA
J: TRBJ2-3
DNA: TGTGCCAGCACCCAATCATTTACAGATACGCAGTATTTT
CDR3: CASTQSFTDTQYF

V: TRBV15
size: NA
D: NA
J: TRBJ1-1
DNA: TGTGCCACCAGCAGAGCCTCTGGGGGGAACACTGAAGCTTTCTTT
CDR3: CATSRASGGNTEAFF

V: TRBV6-2/TRBV6-3
size: NA
D: NA
J: TRBJ2-1
DNA: TGTGCCAGCAGTTACCCCACGGCCCTCTCCTACAATGAGCAGTTCTTC
CDR3: CASSYPTALSYNEQFF

V: TRBV19
size: once
D: NA
J: TRBJ2-7
DNA: TGTGCCAGTGCGGGACAGAGAGACTACGAGCAGTACTTC
CDR3: CASAGQRDYEQYF

V: TRBV29-1
size: once
D: NA
J: TRBJ1-1
DNA: TGCAGCGTGGTGGTGAATGGAGATGAAGCTTTCTTT
CDR3: CSVVVNGDEAFF

V: TRBV6-5
size: NA
D: NA
J: TRBJ2-3
DNA: TGTGCCAGCAGCTTGAATTGGAATACGCAGTATTTT
CDR3: CASSLNWNTQYF

V: TRBV10-3
size: NA
D: TRBD1
J: TRBJ2-7
DNA: TGTGCCATCAGCGACCCGGGACAGGGCTCCTACGAGCAGTACTTC
CDR3: CAISDPGQGSYEQYF

V: TRBV9
size: NA
D: TRBD1
J: TRBJ1-4
DNA: TGTGCCAGCAGCCCCCAAGGGGGGACAGGGGGCGAACTGTTTTTT
CDR3: CASSPQGGTGGELFF

V: TRBV29-1
size: NA
D: TRBD1
J: TRBJ2-7
DNA: TGCAGCGTTGAAGGCTGGACAGGGGGGATTTTCGGCTCCTACGAGCAGTACTTC
CDR3: CSVEGWTGGIFGSYEQYF

V: TRBV7-2
size: NA
D: NA
J: TRBJ1-2
DNA: TGTGCCAGCCGCAATCTGGGGGCGCGTGGCTACACCTTC
CDR3: CASRNLGARGYTF

V: TRBV7-2
size: NA
D: NA
J: TRBJ2-7
DNA: TGTGCCAGCAGCTTAGCCCCGGACGGATCCTACGAGCAGTACTTC
CDR3: CASSLAPDGSYEQYF

V: TRBV5-1
size: NA
D: NA
J: TRBJ1-2
DNA: TGCGCCAGCAGCTTGGAGGCCCCAGGGTCCGGCGCTTATGGCTACACCTTC
CDR3: CASSLEAPGSGAYGYTF

V: TRBV28
size: NA
D: NA
J: TRBJ1-6
DNA: TGTGCCAGCAGTATCCAGGGTGGTGTTAATTCACCCCTCCACTTT
CDR3: CASSIQGGVNSPLHF

V: TRBV9
size: once
D: NA
J: TRBJ1-3
DNA: TGTGCCAGCAGCGTGAATGAAGGAAACACCATATATTTT
CDR3: CASSVNEGNTIYF

V: TRBV5-1
size: NA
D: TRBD1
J: TRBJ1-1
DNA: TGCGCCAGCAGCTCGGGCAGGGGGCAATACACTGAAGCTTTCTTT
CDR3: CASSSGRGQYTEAFF

V: TRBV12-3/TRBV12-4
size: NA
D: NA
J: TRBJ2-7
DNA: TGTGCCAGCAGTTCCGGTGTCAAGCAGTACTTC
CDR3: CASSSGVKQYF